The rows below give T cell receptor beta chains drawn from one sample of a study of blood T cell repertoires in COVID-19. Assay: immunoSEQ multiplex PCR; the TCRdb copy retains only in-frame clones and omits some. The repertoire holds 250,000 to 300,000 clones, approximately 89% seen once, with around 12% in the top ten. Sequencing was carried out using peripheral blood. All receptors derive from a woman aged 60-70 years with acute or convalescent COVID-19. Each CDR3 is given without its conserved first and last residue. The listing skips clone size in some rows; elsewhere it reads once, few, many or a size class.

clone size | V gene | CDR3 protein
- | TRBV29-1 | SVQSGTGGQPQH
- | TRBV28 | ASSEGRANEKLF
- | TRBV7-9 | ASSYSGRGYEQY
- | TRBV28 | ASSLVRAVQETQY
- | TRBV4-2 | ASSQDLGDFQPQH
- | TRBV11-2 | ASSPQGYQETQY
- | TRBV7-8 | ASSQSQARGYT
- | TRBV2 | ASSEALRLF
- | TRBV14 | ASSQGFQYQETQY
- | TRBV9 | ASSVVDSGGDTQY
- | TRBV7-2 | ASSPGTGVSYEQY
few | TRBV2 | ASSVEGFEAF
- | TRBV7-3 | ASSSPLGQGNNEQF
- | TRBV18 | ASSPPVDNEQF
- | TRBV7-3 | ASSPGGRNTGELF
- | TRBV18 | ASSPYGTGPYEQY
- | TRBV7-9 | ASSLTPPGGDGYT
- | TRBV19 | ASSREGTDQPQH
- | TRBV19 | ASSTLAGGAGTGELF
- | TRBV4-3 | ASSTGQDGVSGYT
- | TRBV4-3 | ASSQVRSTEAF
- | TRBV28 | ASSLPGPPYEQY
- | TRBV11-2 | ASSPPTGPTGELF
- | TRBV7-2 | ASSLTGLLGETQY
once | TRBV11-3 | ASSLGYLDSYEQY
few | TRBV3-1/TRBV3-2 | ASSQRRQGVETQY
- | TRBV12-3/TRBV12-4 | ASSGHSSYEQY
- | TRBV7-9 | ASSFFSGGSTDTQY
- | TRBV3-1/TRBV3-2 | ASSLIDEKLF
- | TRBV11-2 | ASSRPPLRRETQY
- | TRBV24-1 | ATSEPGQGVNEQF
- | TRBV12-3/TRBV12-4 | ASSLDPRQPQH
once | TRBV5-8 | ASSPGSGGLQETQY
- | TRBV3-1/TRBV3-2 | ASLQGSGNTIY
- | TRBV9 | ASSPRAGLYNEQF
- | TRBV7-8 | ASSLGLAEETQY
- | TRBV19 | ASSEAGRYEQY
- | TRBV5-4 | ASSLTTGQGPTNEKLF
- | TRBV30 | AWSPRGGPGETQY
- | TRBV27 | ASSFSGLAGGYEQY
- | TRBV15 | ATRADEVTGELF
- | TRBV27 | ASSLQGQGYEQY
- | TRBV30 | AWLTGGWKNTEAF
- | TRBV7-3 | ASSPTAGYGYT
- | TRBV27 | ASSSPGGHEQY